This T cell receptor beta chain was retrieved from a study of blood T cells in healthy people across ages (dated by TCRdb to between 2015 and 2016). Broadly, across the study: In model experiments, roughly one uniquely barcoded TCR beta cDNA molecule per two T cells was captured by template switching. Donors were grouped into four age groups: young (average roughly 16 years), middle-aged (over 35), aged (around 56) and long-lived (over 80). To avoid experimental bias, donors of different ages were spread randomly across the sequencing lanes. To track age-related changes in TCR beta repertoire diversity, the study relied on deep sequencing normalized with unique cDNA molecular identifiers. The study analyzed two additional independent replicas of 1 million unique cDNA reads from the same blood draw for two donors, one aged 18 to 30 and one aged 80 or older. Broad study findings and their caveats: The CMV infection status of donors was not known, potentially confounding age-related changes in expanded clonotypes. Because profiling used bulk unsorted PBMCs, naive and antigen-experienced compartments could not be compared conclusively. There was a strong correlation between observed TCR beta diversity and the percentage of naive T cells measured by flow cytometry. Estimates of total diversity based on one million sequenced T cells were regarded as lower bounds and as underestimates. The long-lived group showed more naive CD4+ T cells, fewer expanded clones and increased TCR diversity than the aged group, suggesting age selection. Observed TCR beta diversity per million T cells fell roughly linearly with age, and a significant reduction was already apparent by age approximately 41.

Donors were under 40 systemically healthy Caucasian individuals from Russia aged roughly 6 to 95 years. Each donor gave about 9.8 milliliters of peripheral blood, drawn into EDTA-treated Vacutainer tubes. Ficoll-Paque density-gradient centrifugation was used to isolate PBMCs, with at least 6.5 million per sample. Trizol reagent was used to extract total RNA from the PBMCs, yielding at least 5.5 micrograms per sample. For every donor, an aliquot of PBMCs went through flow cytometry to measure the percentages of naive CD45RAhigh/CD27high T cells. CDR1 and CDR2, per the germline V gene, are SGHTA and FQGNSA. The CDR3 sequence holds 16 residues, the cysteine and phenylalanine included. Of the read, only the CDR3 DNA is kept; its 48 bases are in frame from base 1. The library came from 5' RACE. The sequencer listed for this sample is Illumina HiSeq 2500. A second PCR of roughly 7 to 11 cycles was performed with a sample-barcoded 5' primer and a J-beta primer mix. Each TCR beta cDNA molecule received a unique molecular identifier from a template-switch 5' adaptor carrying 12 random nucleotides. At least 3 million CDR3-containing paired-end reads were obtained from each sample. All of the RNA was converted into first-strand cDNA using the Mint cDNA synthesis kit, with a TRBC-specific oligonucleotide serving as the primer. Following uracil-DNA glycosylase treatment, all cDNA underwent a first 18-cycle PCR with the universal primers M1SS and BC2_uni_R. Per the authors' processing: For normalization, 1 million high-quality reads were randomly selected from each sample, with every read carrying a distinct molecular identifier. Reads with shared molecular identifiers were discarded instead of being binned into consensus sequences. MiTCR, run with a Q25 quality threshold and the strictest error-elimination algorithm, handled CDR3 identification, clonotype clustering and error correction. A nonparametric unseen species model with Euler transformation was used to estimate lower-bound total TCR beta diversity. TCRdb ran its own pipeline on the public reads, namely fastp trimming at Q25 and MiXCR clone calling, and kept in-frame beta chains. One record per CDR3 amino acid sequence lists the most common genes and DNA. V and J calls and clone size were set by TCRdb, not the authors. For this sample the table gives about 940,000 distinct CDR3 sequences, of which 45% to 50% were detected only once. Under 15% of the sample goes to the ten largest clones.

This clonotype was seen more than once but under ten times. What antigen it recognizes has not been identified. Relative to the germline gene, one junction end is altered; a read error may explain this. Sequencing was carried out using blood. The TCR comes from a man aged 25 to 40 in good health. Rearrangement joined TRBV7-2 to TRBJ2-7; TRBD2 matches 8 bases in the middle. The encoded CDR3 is CVSSPRGGGLSYEQYF. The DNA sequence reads TGTGTCAGCAGCCCAAGGGGCGGGGGGCTTTCCTACGAGCAGTACTTC. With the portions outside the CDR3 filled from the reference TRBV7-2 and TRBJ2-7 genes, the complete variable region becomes GAGVSQSPSNKVTEKGKDVELRCDPISGHTALYWYRQSLGQGLEFLIYFQGNSAPDKSGLPSDRFSAERTGGSVSTLTIQRTQQEDSAVYLCVSSPRGGGLSYEQYFGPGTRLTVT.